These 20 T cell receptor beta chains originate from one sample sequenced in a study of blood T cell repertoires in COVID-19. The method was immunoSEQ multiplex PCR; TCRdb's version includes in-frame clones alone and lacks a portion of them. Of 250,000 to 300,000 clones listed, approximately 90% are singletons. The sequenced sample consisted of peripheral blood. All receptors derive from a woman aged 25 to 39 with COVID-19, enrolled during active disease.

This chain links TRBV9 with TRBJ2-2, with 7 bases aligning to TRBD2. Germline CDR1 and CDR2: SGDLS and YYNGEE. The CDR3 is 20 amino acids. V was pared by 0 bases and J by 0 bases, with 14 bases of the junction left unmatched. The CDR3 DNA reads as TGTGCCAGCAGCGTAGTCTTGGTTAGCGGGTTCGTCGCGAACACCGGGGAGCTGTTTTTT. Protein: CASSVVLVSGFVANTGELFF.

The chain links TRBV29-1 to TRBJ1-2; 7 bases agree with TRBD1. CDR1 is SQVTM, CDR2 ANQGSEA, per germline. The CDR3 contains 12 residues. V dropped 4 bases and J dropped 4; count of bases not matched to a gene: 3. The DNA of the CDR3 is TGCAGCGTTGGGGACAGAAGCTATGGCTACACCTTC. Translating gives CSVGDRSYGYTF.

V usage is TRBV5-1 and J usage is TRBJ2-7; 9 nucleotides align to TRBD2. The V segment lost 4 bases and the J segment 6 bases; nucleotides outside the gene matches: 11. Germline values: CDR1 SGHRS, CDR2 YFSETQ. CDR3 length: 15 amino acids. The chain's CDR3 is CASSLQAGGPIEQYF. As DNA, the CDR3 is TGCGCCAGCAGCCTACAGGCGGGAGGGCCGATCGAGCAGTACTTC.

This chain links TRBV11-2 with TRBJ1-1; possible D gene TRBD1, 6 bases. Between the trimmed V and J ends, which lost 4 bases and 5 bases, there was a span of 17 bases. This CDR3 has 15 residues. Germline V gene data show CDR1 as SGHAT and CDR2 as FQNNGV. CDR3 nucleotides: TGTGCCAGCAGCTCTCCACTCGCCCAGGGGACTGAAGCTTTCTTT. This translates into CASSSPLAQGTEAFF. Variable domain in full (rest from reference TRBV11-2 and TRBJ1-1): EAGVAQSPRYKIIEKRQSVAFWCNPISGHATLYWYQQILGQGPKLLIQFQNNGVVDDSQLPKDRFSAERLKGVDSTLKIQPAKLEDSAVYLCASSSPLAQGTEAFFGQGTRLTVV.

This chain's CDR3 is CASTRGAGGTEAFF. The CDR3 DNA reads as TGTGCCAGCACCCGAGGTGCAGGGGGCACTGAAGCTTTCTTT. The chain joins TRBV27 to TRBJ1-1, with 7 nucleotides matching TRBD1. This CDR3 has 14 amino acids. Germline CDR1 reads MNHEY; CDR2 reads SMNVEV (reference sequence). V lost 7 bases to trimming and J lost 4 bases; unmatched junction nucleotides: 9.

This clone occurred a few times. This chain links TRBV30 with TRBJ1-2, with D tentatively TRBD1 (6 bases). Germline V gives CDR1 GTSNPN, CDR2 SVGIG (reference sequence). V was trimmed by 0 bases and J by 2 bases, leaving 16 bases between them. This CDR3 has 16 residues. The CDR3 bases are TGTGCCTGGAGTGTACTTTTGGGGGCCCCAAACTATGGCTACACCTTC. This encodes CAWSVLLGAPNYGYTF. The full variable domain, in which reference TRBV30 and TRBJ1-2 provide the parts outside the CDR3, is SQTIHQWPATLVQPVGSPLSLECTVEGTSNPNLYWYRQAAGRGLQLLFYSVGIGQISSEVPQNLSASRPQDRQFILSSKKLLLSDSGFYLCAWSVLLGAPNYGYTFGSGTRLTVV.

This clone was seen only once. The chain uses TRBV10-2 and TRBJ2-7; D remains unclear. Germline V gene lookup returns CDR1 WSHSY and CDR2 SAAADI. Trimming left V 3 bases short and J 2 bases short, with 5 bases between. The CDR3 length is 12 residues. In nucleotides, the CDR3 is TGCGCCAGCAGTGACTCCGCCTACGAGCAGTACTTC. This sequence encodes CASSDSAYEQYF.

J is TRBJ2-7 and V is TRBV24-1, with 14 bases fitting TRBD2. Germline CDR1 and CDR2: KGHDR and SFDVKD. CDR3 length: 18 residues. V dropped 0 bases and J dropped 3; count of bases not matched to a gene: 6. The CDR3 reads CATSDLWTSGRIDYEQYF. CDR3 DNA sequence: TGTGCCACCAGTGATTTGTGGACTAGCGGGAGGATAGACTACGAGCAGTACTTC.

The chain links TRBV27 to TRBJ2-6; D possibly corresponds to TRBD1 (5 bases). CDR1 and CDR2 from the germline V gene are MNHEY and SMNVEV (reference sequence). The CDR3 extends over 17 amino acids. The V and J ends lost 3 bases and 1 base respectively, with 13 bases between them. As DNA, the CDR3 is TGTGCCAGCAGTTTTCGTCAGGGTGGTTCTGGGGCCAACGTCCTGACTTTC. The encoded protein is CASSFRQGGSGANVLTF.

The chain is built from TRBV25-1 and TRBJ1-2; D call uncertain. CDR3 length: 11 residues. V shed 4 bases and J shed 4 bases, with 4 bases lying between them. The V gene's germline CDR1 is MGHDK and CDR2 SYGVNS. The CDR3 nucleotides read TGTGCCAGCAGTGGGAGCTATGGCTACACCTTC. This gives the protein CASSGSYGYTF.

The gene calls are TRBV3-1 (or the pseudogene TRBV3-2) and TRBJ2-7, with a weak D call TRBD2 (6 bases). V was shortened by 2 bases and J by 5 bases, with 7 bases between the two germline ends. CDR3 length: 12 amino acids. Per germline, CDR1 LGHDT and CDR2 YNNKEL (reference sequence). For the CDR3, the DNA is TGTGCCAGCAGCCAACGGAGGGACGAGCAGTACTTC. Translating gives CASSQRRDEQYF.

The chain has TRBV5-8 and TRBJ2-5, with 9 positions matching TRBD1. The CDR3 consists of 19 residues. Germline CDR1 is SGHTS and CDR2 is YDEGEE. The V and J ends lost 0 bases and 3 bases, in that order; junction bases with no gene match: 15. The CDR3: CASSLALVLGQGSKETQYF. The CDR3 coding sequence is TGTGCCAGCAGCTTGGCTCTGGTCCTGGGACAGGGTAGTAAAGAGACCCAGTACTTC.

The rearrangement joins TRBV5-1 to TRBJ2-7, with 11 nucleotides matching TRBD2. This CDR3 spans 16 amino acids. Germline CDR1 SGHRS, CDR2 YFSETQ. V lost 4 bases to trimming and J lost 3 bases; unmatched junction nucleotides: 9. CDR3 sequence: CASSQSLAGGSYEQYF. The CDR3 DNA reads TGCGCCAGCAGCCAGTCCCTAGCGGGAGGAAGCTACGAGCAGTACTTC.

DNA of the CDR3: TGTGCCAGCAGCTCACAGGGGTACGGAAACACCATATATTTT. This encodes CASSSQGYGNTIYF. The chain employs TRBV3-1 (or the pseudogene TRBV3-2) and TRBJ1-3; 7 bases map to TRBD1. The V gene's germline CDR1 is LGHDT and CDR2 YNNKEL (reference sequence). The CDR3 extends over 14 amino acids. Trimming cost V 5 bases and J 4 bases; bases outside gene matches: 5.

The chain links TRBV10-3 to TRBJ2-1; TRBD2 is a possible D gene (6 bases). V was shortened by 4 bases and J by 5 bases, with 12 bases between the two germline ends. In germline, CDR1 is ENHRY, CDR2 SYGVKD. The CDR3 is 14 amino acids. The CDR3 reads CAISAGTGHNEQFF. The CDR3 DNA sequence: TGTGCCATCAGTGCAGGGACTGGCCACAATGAGCAGTTCTTC.

The rearrangement joins TRBV6-5 to TRBJ1-1, with TRBD1 matching 8 bases. This CDR3 has 15 amino acids. V lost 6 bases and J lost 5; bases outside the gene matches: 11. CDR1 and CDR2 from the germline V gene are MNHEY and SVGAGI. The CDR3 DNA reads TGTGCCAGCAGCCTACGGACAGGGAGTCGGACTGAAGCTTTCTTT. Protein sequence: CASSLRTGSRTEAFF.

The chain has TRBV28 and TRBJ2-2; maybe TRBD1 (5 bases). This CDR3 contains 13 residues. The germline V gene has CDR1 MDHEN and CDR2 SYDVKM. CDR3: CTTGSPNTGELFF. The CDR3 DNA follows: TGTACCACAGGAAGCCCGAACACCGGGGAGCTGTTTTTT.

The gene calls are TRBV6-2 or TRBV6-3 and TRBJ2-1, with D possibly matching TRBD2 (5 bases). The ends were cut back, 0 bases at V and 2 bases at J, with 11 bases in the middle. The germline CDR1 and CDR2 sequences are MNHEY and SVGEGT. This CDR3 is 16 amino acids long. The CDR3 loop is CASSYSRGLTYNEQFF. Written as DNA, the CDR3 is TGTGCCAGCAGTTACTCCAGAGGGTTGACCTACAATGAGCAGTTCTTC.

This clone has just one count. This sequence joins TRBV28 and TRBJ1-2; TRBD1 matches 10 bases. The CDR3 has 14 residues. V dropped 6 bases and J dropped 6; count of bases not matched to a gene: 7. CDR1 and CDR2 (germline): MDHEN, SYDVKM. This CDR3 reads CASRTGQGSDGYTF. For the CDR3, the DNA is TGTGCCAGCAGGACGGGACAGGGGAGTGATGGCTACACCTTC.

DNA of the CDR3: TGTGCCTGGGGGATTATAGAAGAGCAGTACTTC. It translates to CAWGIIEEQYF. This sequence joins TRBV30 and TRBJ2-7; no definite D call. The CDR3 covers 11 residues. CDR1 and CDR2 from the germline V gene are GTSNPN and SVGIG (reference sequence). Trimming pared 5 bases from V and 7 bases from J, leaving 12 bases between. Using reference TRBV30 and TRBJ2-7 for the parts outside the CDR3, the full variable domain is SQTIHQWPATLVQPVGSPLSLECTVEGTSNPNLYWYRQAAGRGLQLLFYSVGIGQISSEVPQNLSASRPQDRQFILSSKKLLLSDSGFYLCAWGIIEEQYFGPGTRLTVT.